This T cell receptor beta chain was retrieved from a study of shared clonotypes between healthy human individuals. Study-level background: Every donor yielded three CD4 naive, three CD4 memory, two CD8 naive and one CD8 memory plate. Study results and caveats: Non-shared clonotypes showed lower generation probabilities than clonotypes common to all four donors.

Deep-level running was used for the assay. Clones were read by immunoSEQ multiplex PCR, and TCRdb kept only the in-frame ones, dropping some. The table includes roughly 1,500,000 clones, around 98% detected once. Concerning this clone: Its antigen is unknown.

Trimming at V came to 1 base and at J to 6 bases, leaving 6 bases not matched to a gene. The CDR3 covers 15 residues. The germline CDR1 and CDR2 sequences are SGHRS and YFSETQ. In the CD4+ fraction, cells were divided into CD45RA+ naive and CD45RA-negative memory subsets. The V call is TRBV5-1, the J call TRBJ2-1; 8 positions agree with TRBD2. Sequences were obtained from naive CD4+ T cells sorted from blood. As to subset: CD45RA+ positively selected. This TCR derives from a man aged 25-45 years in good health. CDR3 sequence reads: CASSLTGRAINEQFF. For the CDR3, the DNA is TGCGCCAGCAGCTTGACCGGGAGGGCCATCAATGAGCAGTTCTTC.